One and the same sample provided the 2 T cell receptor beta chains below, sequenced in a study of shared clonotypes between healthy human individuals. CD45RO-negative cells were positively selected for CCR7, leaving out terminally differentiated effector memory CD45RA+ cells. Clones were read by immunoSEQ multiplex PCR, and TCRdb kept only the in-frame ones, dropping some. The table lists more than 2 million clones, approximately 95% of them singletons. Sample: naive CD8+ T cells sorted from blood. These receptors were obtained from a man in his late teens or twenties in good health.

On this clone: Other DNA sequences in the sample encode the same CDR3. This sequence joins TRBV28 and TRBJ2-7, with TRBD2 identical over 7 bases. The CDR3 loop spans 13 amino acids. Trimming at V came to 4 bases and at J to 1 base, leaving 1 base not matched to a gene. Germline V CDR1 and CDR2: MDHEN, SYDVKM. CDR3 amino acids: CASSWGGSYEQYF. Here the CDR3 DNA reads TGTGCCAGCAGTTGGGGGGGGTCCTACGAGCAGTACTTC.

This clone was recorded only once. The chain carries TRBV28 and TRBJ2-7; D uncertain. Trimming left V 10 bases short and J 1 base short, with 17 bases between. Germline assignment: CDR1 MDHEN and CDR2 SYDVKM. The CDR3 contains 14 residues. This chain's CDR3 is CATRLTPWSYEQYF. CDR3 DNA: TGTGCCACGCGGCTGACTCCGTGGTCCTACGAGCAGTACTTC.